What follows is one T cell receptor (beta chain) and its context. What it recognizes is unknown. V lost 1 base, J lost 8 bases, and 12 bases lay in between. This CDR3 comprises 13 residues. From germline, CDR1 is SGHDT and CDR2 YYEEEE. The entry originates in a study of cytomegalovirus exposure and HLA in healthy donors. Study-wide context: Researchers previously reported finding just under 120 million unique TCR beta sequences from approximately 200 million T cells. Study findings and constraints: Because they were indistinguishable, some V segments, including TRBV6-2 and TRBV6-3, were excluded. About 87% or about 30% of the time was how often most TCR beta V segments were productive, according to an earlier analysis. A classifier reportedly called cytomegalovirus status with high sensitivity and specificity.

Primers included in the PCR were 60 Vbeta and 13 Jbeta primers. Assay used: immunoSEQ multiplex PCR; TCRdb lists only in-frame clones, some missing. The sample shows 150,000 to 200,000 clones, about 72% of them seen only once. The origin of this receptor is a human donor in good health. The sample consisted of PBMCs. The rearrangement links TRBV5-6 to TRBJ1-2; maybe TRBD1 (6 bases). CDR3 DNA sequence: TGTGCCAGCAGCTTGAGCCAGGGGTGCGGCTACACCTTC. Its translation: CASSLSQGCGYTF. Variable domain in full (rest from reference TRBV5-6 and TRBJ1-2): DAGVTQSPTHLIKTRGQQVTLRCSPKSGHDTVSWYQQALGQGPQFIFQYYEEEERQRGNFPDRFSGHQFPNYSSELNVNALLLGDSALYLCASSLSQGCGYTFGSGTRLTVV.